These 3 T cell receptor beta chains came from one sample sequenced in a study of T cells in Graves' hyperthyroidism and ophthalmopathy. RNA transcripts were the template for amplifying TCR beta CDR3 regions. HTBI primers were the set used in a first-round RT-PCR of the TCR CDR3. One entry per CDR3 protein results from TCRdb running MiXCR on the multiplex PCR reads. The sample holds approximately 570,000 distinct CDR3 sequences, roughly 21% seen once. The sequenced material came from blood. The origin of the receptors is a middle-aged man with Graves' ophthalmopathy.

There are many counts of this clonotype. For the CDR3, the DNA is TGTGCCAGCAGCTTGCGGGGGGGCCGGATTACGCAGTATTTT. Translation gives CASSLRGGRITQYF. The chain couples TRBV11-2 to TRBJ2-3; 9 bases agree with TRBD2. The CDR3 covers 14 residues. Trimming cost V 3 bases and J 8 bases; bases outside gene matches: 6. CDR1 and CDR2 (germline): SGHAT, FQNNGV.

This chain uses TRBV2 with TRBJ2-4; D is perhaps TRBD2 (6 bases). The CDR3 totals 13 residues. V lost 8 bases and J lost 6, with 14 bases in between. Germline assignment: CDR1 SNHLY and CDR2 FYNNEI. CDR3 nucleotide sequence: TGTGCCAGCCGTCCGGGACTCCTAAACATTCAGTACTTC. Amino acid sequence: CASRPGLLNIQYF.

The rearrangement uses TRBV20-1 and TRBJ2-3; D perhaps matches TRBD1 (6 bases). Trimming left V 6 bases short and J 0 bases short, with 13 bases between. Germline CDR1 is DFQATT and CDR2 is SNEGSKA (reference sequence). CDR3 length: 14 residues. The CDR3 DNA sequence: TGCAGTGCCCGGGACACCACTAGCACAGATACGCAGTATTTT. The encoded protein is CSARDTTSTDTQYF.